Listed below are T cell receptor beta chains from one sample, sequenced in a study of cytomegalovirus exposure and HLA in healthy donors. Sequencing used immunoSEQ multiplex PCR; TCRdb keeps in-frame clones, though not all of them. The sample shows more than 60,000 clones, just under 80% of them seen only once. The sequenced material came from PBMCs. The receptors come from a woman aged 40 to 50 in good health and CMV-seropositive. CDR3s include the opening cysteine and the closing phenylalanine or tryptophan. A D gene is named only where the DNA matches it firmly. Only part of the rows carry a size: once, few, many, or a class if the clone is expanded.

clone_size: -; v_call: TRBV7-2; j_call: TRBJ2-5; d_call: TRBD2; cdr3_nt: TGTGCCAGCAGCTTAAATATGGCTAGCGGGGGAGAGACCCAGTACTTC; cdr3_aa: CASSLNMASGGETQYF
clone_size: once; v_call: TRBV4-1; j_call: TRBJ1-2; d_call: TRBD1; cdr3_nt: TGCGCCAGCAGCCAAGATGACAGGGACGTTTATGGCTACACCTTC; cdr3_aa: CASSQDDRDVYGYTF
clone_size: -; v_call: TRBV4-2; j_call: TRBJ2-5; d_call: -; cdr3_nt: TGTGCCAGCAGCCAACCCGACAGGCTGGGGGAGACCCAGTACTTC; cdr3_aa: CASSQPDRLGETQYF
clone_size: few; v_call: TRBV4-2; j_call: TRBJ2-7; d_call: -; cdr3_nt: TGTGCCAGCAGCCAGGGACTTCTTAGGGAGCAGTACTTC; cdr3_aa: CASSQGLLREQYF
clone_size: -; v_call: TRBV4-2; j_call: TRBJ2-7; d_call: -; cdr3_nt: TGTGCCAGCAGCCTGGGAGGCAGTTCCTACGAGCAGTACTTC; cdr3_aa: CASSLGGSSYEQYF
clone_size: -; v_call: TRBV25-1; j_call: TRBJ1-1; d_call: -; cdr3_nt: TGTGCCAGCAGTTTACAGGTTAACACTGAAGCTTTCTTT; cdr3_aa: CASSLQVNTEAFF
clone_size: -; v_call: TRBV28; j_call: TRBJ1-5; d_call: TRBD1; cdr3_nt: TGTGCCAGCAGTTTACCAGGGGGACATCAGCCCCAGCATTTT; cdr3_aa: CASSLPGGHQPQHF
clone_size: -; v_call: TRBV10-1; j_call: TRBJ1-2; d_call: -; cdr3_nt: TGCGCCAGCCCTCCGGGGGGCGCGCATGGCTACACCTTC; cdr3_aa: CASPPGGAHGYTF
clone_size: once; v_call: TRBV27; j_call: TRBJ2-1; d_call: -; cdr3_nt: TGTGCCAGCTCACTAGCAGGTGAGCAGTTCTTC; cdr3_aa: CASSLAGEQFF
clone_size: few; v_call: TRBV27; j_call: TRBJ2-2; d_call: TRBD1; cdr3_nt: TGTGCCAGCAGTCCCCGGACAGGGCTCACCGGGGAGCTGTTTTTT; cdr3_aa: CASSPRTGLTGELFF
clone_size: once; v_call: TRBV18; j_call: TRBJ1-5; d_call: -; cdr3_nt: TGTGCCAGCTCAGCGGGCCCGTTCGGCAATCAGCCCCAGCATTTT; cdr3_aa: CASSAGPFGNQPQHF
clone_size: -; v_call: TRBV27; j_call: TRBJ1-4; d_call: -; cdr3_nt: TGTGCCAGCAGTTTAAACGGACCGCGGGGGGAAAAACTGTTTTTT; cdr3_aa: CASSLNGPRGEKLFF
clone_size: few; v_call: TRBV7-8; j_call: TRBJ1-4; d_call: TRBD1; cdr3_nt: TGTGCCAGCAGCTCGCACAGGGGTATGGGTGAAAAACTGTTTTTT; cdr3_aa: CASSSHRGMGEKLFF
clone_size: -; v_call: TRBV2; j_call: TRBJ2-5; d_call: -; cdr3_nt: TGTGCCAGCACTAAAAACGGGAAAGAGACCCAGTACTTC; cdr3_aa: CASTKNGKETQYF
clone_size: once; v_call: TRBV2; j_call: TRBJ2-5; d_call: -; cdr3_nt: TGTGCCAGCAGTGAAAACTTTAGCCCCGAGACCCAGTACTTC; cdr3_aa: CASSENFSPETQYF
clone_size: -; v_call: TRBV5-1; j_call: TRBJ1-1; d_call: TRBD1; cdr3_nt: TGCGCCAGCAGCTTCCCCCCGGGACAGGGCATGAACACTGAAGCTTTCTTT; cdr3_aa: CASSFPPGQGMNTEAFF
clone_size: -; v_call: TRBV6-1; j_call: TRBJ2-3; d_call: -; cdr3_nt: TGTGCCACCGAAGCGGGCACAGATACGCAGTATTTT; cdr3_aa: CATEAGTDTQYF
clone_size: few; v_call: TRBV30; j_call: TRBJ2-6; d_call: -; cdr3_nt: TGTGCCTGGAGTGTTTACAGGCCCACCTCTGGGGCCAACGTCCTGACTTTC; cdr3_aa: CAWSVYRPTSGANVLTF
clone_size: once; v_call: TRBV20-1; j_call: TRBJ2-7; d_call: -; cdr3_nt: TGCAGTGCTAGGCGTGACTACGAGCAGTACTTC; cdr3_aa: CSARRDYEQYF
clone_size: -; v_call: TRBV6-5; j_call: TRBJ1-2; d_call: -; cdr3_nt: TGTGCCAGCAGTGCACTTTACAGAGGGTCCGATGGCTACACCTTC; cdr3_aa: CASSALYRGSDGYTF
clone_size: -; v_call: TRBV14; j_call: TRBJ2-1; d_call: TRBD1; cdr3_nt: TGTGCCAGCAGCCAAGCCCGGGACAGGGGACAGTTCTTC; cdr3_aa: CASSQARDRGQFF
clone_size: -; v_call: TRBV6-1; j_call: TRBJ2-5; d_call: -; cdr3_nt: TGTGCCAGCAGGCCTAACAGGTACCAAGAGACCCAGTACTTC; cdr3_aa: CASRPNRYQETQYF
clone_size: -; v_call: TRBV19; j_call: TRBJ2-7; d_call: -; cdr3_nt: TGTGCCAGTAGTCCTTATCTGGCGGACAGTACCGAGCAGTACTTC; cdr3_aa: CASSPYLADSTEQYF
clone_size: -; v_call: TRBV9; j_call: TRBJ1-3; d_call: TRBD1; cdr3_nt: TGTGCCAGCAGCGTAGGGGCAGGGGGCGCGGATGGAAACACCATATATTTT; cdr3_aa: CASSVGAGGADGNTIYF
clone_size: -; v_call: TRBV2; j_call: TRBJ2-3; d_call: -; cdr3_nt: TGTGCCGTGACAGGGGAGGGATCAGATACGCAGTATTTT; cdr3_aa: CAVTGEGSDTQYF
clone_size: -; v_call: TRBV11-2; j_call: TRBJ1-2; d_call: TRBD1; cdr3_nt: TGTGCCAGCAGCTTAGCCCTAACAGGGGGAGATGGCTACACCTTC; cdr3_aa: CASSLALTGGDGYTF
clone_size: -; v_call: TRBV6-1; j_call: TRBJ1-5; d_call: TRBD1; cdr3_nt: TGTGCCAGCAGTGAGGGGGGACAGGGGAGGCCCCAGCATTTT; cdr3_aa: CASSEGGQGRPQHF
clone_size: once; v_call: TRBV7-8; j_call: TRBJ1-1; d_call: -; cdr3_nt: TGTGCCAGCAGCTTAGCCTCTGAAGCTTTCTTT; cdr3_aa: CASSLASEAFF
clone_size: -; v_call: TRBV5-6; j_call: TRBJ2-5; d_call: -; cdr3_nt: TGTGCCAGCAGCTCCCGCGGCTGGGAGACCCAGTACTTC; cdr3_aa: CASSSRGWETQYF
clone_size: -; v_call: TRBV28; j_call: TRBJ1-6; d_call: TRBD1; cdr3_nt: TGTGCCAGCAGGAATACAGGGGGCGGTTCACCCCTCCACTTT; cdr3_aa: CASRNTGGGSPLHF
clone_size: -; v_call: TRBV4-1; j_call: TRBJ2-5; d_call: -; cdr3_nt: TGCGCCAGCAGCCAACAAGCGAGCCAAGAGACCCAGTACTTC; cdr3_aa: CASSQQASQETQYF
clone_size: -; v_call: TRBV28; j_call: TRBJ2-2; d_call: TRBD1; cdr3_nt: TGTGCCAGCAGGATGACAGGGCAGAATACCGGGGAGCTGTTTTTT; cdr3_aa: CASRMTGQNTGELFF
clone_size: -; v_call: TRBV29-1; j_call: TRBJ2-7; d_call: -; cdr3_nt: TGCAGCGTTGAAGCTGTCTGGGGGGGCCTGGGAGAGCAGTACTTC; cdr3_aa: CSVEAVWGGLGEQYF
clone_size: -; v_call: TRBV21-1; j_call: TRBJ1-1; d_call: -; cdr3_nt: TGTGCCAGCAGCTCCCTAGGAAGTGGTCAGGGGCCGAACACTGAAGCTTTCTTT; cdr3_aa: CASSSLGSGQGPNTEAFF
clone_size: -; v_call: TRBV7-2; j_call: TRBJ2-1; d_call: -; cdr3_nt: TGTGCCAGCAGCCTACAGGGTACTGGTGAGCAGTTCTTC; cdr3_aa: CASSLQGTGEQFF
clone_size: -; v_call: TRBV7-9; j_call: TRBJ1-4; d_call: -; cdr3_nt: TGTGCCAGCAGCTTAGGCGGTGAAAAACTGTTTTTT; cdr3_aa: CASSLGGEKLFF
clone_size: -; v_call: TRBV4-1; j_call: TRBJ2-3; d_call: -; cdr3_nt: TGCGCCAGCAGCCAAGGTCCCAGGGCAGACACAGATACGCAGTATTTT; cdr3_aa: CASSQGPRADTDTQYF
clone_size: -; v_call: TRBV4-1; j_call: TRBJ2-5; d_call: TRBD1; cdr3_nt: TGCGCCAGCAGCCAGGACAGGGGGCGAGAGACCCAGTACTTC; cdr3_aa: CASSQDRGRETQYF
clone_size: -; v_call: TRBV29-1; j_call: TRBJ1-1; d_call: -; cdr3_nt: TGCAGCGCCCCTCCGTCGGGTTTGAACACTGAAGCTTTCTTT; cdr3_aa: CSAPPSGLNTEAFF
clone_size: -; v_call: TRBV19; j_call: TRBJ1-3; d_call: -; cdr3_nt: TGTGCCAGTAGTGTCCGACAGAGCCTACTCTCTGGAAACACCATATATTTT; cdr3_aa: CASSVRQSLLSGNTIYF
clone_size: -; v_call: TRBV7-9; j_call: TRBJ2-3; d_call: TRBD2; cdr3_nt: TGTGCCAGCAGCTTCGTCAGGACTAGCGAAGGCACAGATACGCAGTATTTT; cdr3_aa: CASSFVRTSEGTDTQYF
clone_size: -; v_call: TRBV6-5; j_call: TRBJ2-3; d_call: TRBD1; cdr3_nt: TGTGCCAGCAGTTACAGGGGGCGCACAGATACGCAGTATTTT; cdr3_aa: CASSYRGRTDTQYF
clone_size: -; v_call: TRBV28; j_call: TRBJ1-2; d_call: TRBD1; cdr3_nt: TGTGCCAGCAGTTCCTTCGGGACAGTCTATGGCTACACCTTC; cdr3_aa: CASSSFGTVYGYTF
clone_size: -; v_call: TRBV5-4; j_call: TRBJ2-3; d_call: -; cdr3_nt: TGTGCCAGCAGCTTGGACAGAGATACGCAGTATTTT; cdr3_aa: CASSLDRDTQYF
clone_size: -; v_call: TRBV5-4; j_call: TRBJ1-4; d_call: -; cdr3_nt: TGTGCCAGCAGCCCCACCGGTGGTGTATCTAATGAAAAACTGTTTTTT; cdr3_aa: CASSPTGGVSNEKLFF
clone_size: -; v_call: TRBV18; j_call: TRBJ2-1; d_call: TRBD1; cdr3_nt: TGTGCCAGCTCAGATTCTTCCGGGACAGGGGGGGACAATGAGCAGTTCTTC; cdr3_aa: CASSDSSGTGGDNEQFF
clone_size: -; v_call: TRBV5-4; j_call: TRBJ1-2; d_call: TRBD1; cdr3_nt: TGTGCCAGCAGTTCCCAGTTAGGGGGCTACTATGGCTACACCTTC; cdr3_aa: CASSSQLGGYYGYTF
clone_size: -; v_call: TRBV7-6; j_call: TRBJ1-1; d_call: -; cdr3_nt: TGTGCCAGCAAGCTCGGGGAGGACGGCACTGAAGCTTTCTTT; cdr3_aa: CASKLGEDGTEAFF
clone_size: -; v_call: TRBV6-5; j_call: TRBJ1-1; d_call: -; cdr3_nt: TGTGCCAGCAGTACTGGGCCTGGGGGGGACACTGAAGCTTTCTTT; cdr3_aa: CASSTGPGGDTEAFF
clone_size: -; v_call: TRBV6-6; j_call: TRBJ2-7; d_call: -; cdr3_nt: TGTGCCAGCAGTAACCGGGACACGGCGAGCTACGAGCAGTACTTC; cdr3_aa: CASSNRDTASYEQYF
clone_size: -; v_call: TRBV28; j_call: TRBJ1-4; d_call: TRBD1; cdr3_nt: TGTGCCAGCAGTAACCCGGGACAGGGCAGTGAAAAACTGTTTTTT; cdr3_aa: CASSNPGQGSEKLFF
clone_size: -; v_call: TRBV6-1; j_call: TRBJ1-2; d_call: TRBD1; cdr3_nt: TGTGCCAGCACCTCCTCCACAGGGGACTATGGCTACACCTTC; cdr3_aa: CASTSSTGDYGYTF
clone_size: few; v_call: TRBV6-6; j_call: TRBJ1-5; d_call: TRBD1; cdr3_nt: TGTGCCAGCAGCTCTACCAGGGGGAATAGCAATCAGCCCCAGCATTTT; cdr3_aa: CASSSTRGNSNQPQHF